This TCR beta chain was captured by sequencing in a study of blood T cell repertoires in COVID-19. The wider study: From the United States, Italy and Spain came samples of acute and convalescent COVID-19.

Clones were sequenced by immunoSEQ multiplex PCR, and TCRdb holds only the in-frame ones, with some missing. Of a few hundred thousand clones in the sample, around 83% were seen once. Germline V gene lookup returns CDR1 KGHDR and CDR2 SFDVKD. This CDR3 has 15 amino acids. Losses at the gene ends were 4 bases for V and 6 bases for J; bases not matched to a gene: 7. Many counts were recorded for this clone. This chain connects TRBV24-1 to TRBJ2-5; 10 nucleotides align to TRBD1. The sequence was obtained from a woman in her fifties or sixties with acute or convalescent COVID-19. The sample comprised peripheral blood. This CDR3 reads CATSDPGTGAQTQYF. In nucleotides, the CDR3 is TGTGCCACCAGTGACCCCGGGACAGGGGCCCAGACCCAGTACTTC.